This T cell receptor beta chain was recovered during a study of T cell repertoires in cytomegalovirus infection. At the level of the study: Shared public TCR beta signatures pointed to both CMV infection and a matching HLA type. Study results and caveats: Clonotype analysis showed dominance of the ex vivo response by HLA-C-restricted CMV-specific TCR beta clonotypes.

MiXCR, applied by TCRdb to the reads, yields one record per CDR3 protein. The sample lists around 170,000 distinct CDR3 sequences; approximately 15% were seen once. The V gene's germline CDR1 is MNHEY and CDR2 SVGEGT. The junction had 7 bases not matched to a gene; V was cut back by 0 bases and J by 3 bases. This CDR3 is 16 amino acids long. Points on this clonotype: Its target is not known.

J is TRBJ2-7 and V is TRBV6-2 or TRBV6-3; 8 bases line up with TRBD1. Material: PBMCs. The TCR was taken from a human donor in good health (CMV status not recorded). Some clones in this sample may be carry-over from other donors' samples. The CDR3 DNA follows: TGTGCCAGCAGTTACTCGGACAGGGAGAAAGGCTACGAGCAGTACTTC. Protein product: CASSYSDREKGYEQYF.